The rows below give T cell receptor beta chains drawn from one sample of a study of blood T cell repertoires in COVID-19. Libraries were prepared by immunoSEQ multiplex PCR; TCRdb keeps only in-frame clonotypes and omits some of them. Of some 150,000 clones detected, approximately 88% appear once; the ten largest clones hold roughly 1.4%. Sequencing used peripheral blood. The source of these receptors is a woman aged 45 to 65 with acute or convalescent COVID-19. Each CDR3 is given with its conserved first and last residue. D genes are given only for firm matches. Expanded clones are given a class, and other clones once, few, many or no size at all.

abundance	v_gene	d_gene	j_gene	CDR3nt	CDR3aa
-	TRBV13	TRBD1	TRBJ2-5	TGTGCCAGCAGCTTCGGACAGGCAACGGAGACCCAGTACTTC	CASSFGQATETQYF
-	TRBV30	-	TRBJ1-1	TGTGCCTGGAGTGTACAGGCTCCCACTGAAGCTTTCTTT	CAWSVQAPTEAFF
-	TRBV24-1	-	TRBJ2-1	TGTGCCACCAGTAGTACGGGAGAGCAGTTCTTC	CATSSTGEQFF
-	TRBV7-9	-	TRBJ1-4	TGTGCCAGCAGCCTGACAGGTGGGATTACAACTAATGAAAAACTGTTTTTT	CASSLTGGITTNEKLFF
-	TRBV19	-	TRBJ2-5	TGTGCCAGTAGTATTTTCGGGTTCCAAGAGACCCAGTACTTC	CASSIFGFQETQYF
once	TRBV18	TRBD2	TRBJ2-3	TGTGCCAGCTCACCATTGGGAGGGACAGATACGCAGTATTTT	CASSPLGGTDTQYF
-	TRBV4-1	TRBD2	TRBJ2-3	TGCGCCAGCAGTCCCGGGGGGGAGGTGGCAGATACGCAGTATTTT	CASSPGGEVADTQYF
once	TRBV12-3/TRBV12-4	-	TRBJ2-7	TGTGCCAGCAGTTTAGGCAGGGCCAACGAGCAGTACTTC	CASSLGRANEQYF
-	TRBV7-3	-	TRBJ2-3	TGTGCCAGCAGCCCCGGCGGCGATACGCAGTATTTT	CASSPGGDTQYF
-	TRBV5-6	TRBD1	TRBJ2-7	TGTGCCAGCAGCTTGGGACAGGGGTTTGGGGAGCAGTACTTC	CASSLGQGFGEQYF
few	TRBV10-2	TRBD1	TRBJ2-5	TGCGCCAGCAGTGAGCCCGGGACAGTGAACCAAGAGACCCAGTACTTC	CASSEPGTVNQETQYF
once	TRBV3-1/TRBV3-2	-	TRBJ1-1	TGTGCCAGCAGCCAAGTTCCCCCCATGAACACTGAAGCTTTCTTT	CASSQVPPMNTEAFF
-	TRBV19	-	TRBJ1-4	TGTGCCAGTAGGGGGGACAAAAAAACTAATGAAAAACTGTTTTTT	CASRGDKKTNEKLFF
-	TRBV6-2/TRBV6-3	TRBD2	TRBJ2-3	TGTGCCAGCAGTTCAGTCGGCGGGGGGGTCTCCACAGATACGCAGTATTTT	CASSSVGGGVSTDTQYF
once	TRBV9	-	TRBJ2-1	TGTGCCAGTTCCGGGGGACCCGGCGGGTACAATGAGCAGTTCTTC	CASSGGPGGYNEQFF
-	TRBV7-2	TRBD2	TRBJ2-3	TGTGCCAGCAGCTTAGCGCGGGGGGATACGCAGTATTTT	CASSLARGDTQYF
-	TRBV5-1	-	TRBJ1-2	TGCGCCAGCAGCTTGGTTCCCGAAGCGGGCTACACCTTC	CASSLVPEAGYTF
-	TRBV27	TRBD1	TRBJ1-5	TGTGCCAGCAGGGACAGGTCATATAGCAATCAGCCCCAGCATTTT	CASRDRSYSNQPQHF
-	TRBV24-1	TRBD2	TRBJ2-7	TGTGCCACCAGTGATTTGACGGGGGGAGCGAACTACGAGCAGTACTTC	CATSDLTGGANYEQYF
-	TRBV5-1	-	TRBJ2-7	TGCGCCAGCAGTGGGGGCAACTACGAGCAGTACTTC	CASSGGNYEQYF
-	TRBV9	-	TRBJ2-5	TGTGCCAGCAGCGTAGGCGGGGCCGAGACCCAGTACTTC	CASSVGGAETQYF
once	TRBV7-2	TRBD1	TRBJ1-5	TGTGCCAGCAGCTTAGCGGTTGGACAGGGCTATCAGCCCCAGCATTTT	CASSLAVGQGYQPQHF
-	TRBV6-2/TRBV6-3	TRBD1	TRBJ1-6	TGTGCCAGCAGTTACTTTCGCGGGACAGGGTTGTCACCCCTCCACTTT	CASSYFRGTGLSPLHF
-	TRBV7-3	-	TRBJ2-3	TGTGCCAGCAGCTTAGGGTCGGGGAGCACAGATACGCAGTATTTT	CASSLGSGSTDTQYF
-	TRBV5-1	-	TRBJ1-3	TGCGCCAGCAGCTCCGGGACATCTGGAAACACCATATATTTT	CASSSGTSGNTIYF
-	TRBV7-2	TRBD2	TRBJ2-7	TGTGCCAGCAGCTTTACTAGCGGGAAGACCTACGAGCAGTACTTC	CASSFTSGKTYEQYF
once	TRBV9	TRBD1	TRBJ2-1	TGTGCCAGCAGGGGTGGACAGGACAATGAGCAGTTCTTC	CASRGGQDNEQFF
-	TRBV27	-	TRBJ1-5	TGTGCCAGCAGTTTGGCCAGTAGCAATCAGCCCCAGCATTTT	CASSLASSNQPQHF
-	TRBV15	-	TRBJ1-1	TGTGCCACCAGCAAAGACAGGTTCGGAGGAGCTTTCTTT	CATSKDRFGGAFF
-	TRBV5-4	TRBD2	TRBJ2-1	TGTGCCAGCAGCTTGGCTAGCGGGGTCCTCTACAATGAGCAGTTCTTC	CASSLASGVLYNEQFF
-	TRBV18	-	TRBJ1-1	TGTGCCAGCTCATCGGTTACAGAAACTGAAGCTTTCTTT	CASSSVTETEAFF
-	TRBV12-3/TRBV12-4	-	TRBJ1-2	TGTGCCAGCAGTTTAGTTCAGTATGGCTACACCTTC	CASSLVQYGYTF
-	TRBV18	-	TRBJ1-6	TGTGCCAGCTCACTGACAGAAAGGTCCTATAATTCACCCCTCCACTTT	CASSLTERSYNSPLHF
-	TRBV2	TRBD2	TRBJ2-2	TGTGCCAGCAGGGCCAGAGCGGGGGTGACCGGGGAGCTGTTTTTT	CASRARAGVTGELFF
-	TRBV5-1	-	TRBJ2-7	TGCGCCAGCAGGGCAGGGGACGAGCAGTACTTC	CASRAGDEQYF
-	TRBV5-1	TRBD1	TRBJ1-2	TGCGCCAGCAGCCAGACAGGGGAGGGTGGCTACACCTTC	CASSQTGEGGYTF
-	TRBV19	-	TRBJ1-5	TGTGCCAGTAAAGAAGTCCGGGGCAATCAGCCCCAGCATTTT	CASKEVRGNQPQHF
-	TRBV2	-	TRBJ2-3	TGTGCCAGCAGTGAAGCGACAGGGACTCGCTCAGATACGCAGTATTTT	CASSEATGTRSDTQYF
-	TRBV18	-	TRBJ2-3	TGTGCCAGCTCATCCCCTGGACACACAGATACGCAGTATTTT	CASSSPGHTDTQYF